The TCR beta chain under discussion was sequenced for a study of human T cells and chemical hapten exposure. As handled by the study authors: TCR counts had a median of about 94,000 per sample and spanned roughly 23,224 to 690,600. One entry per CDR3 protein results from TCRdb running MiXCR on the RACE reads. TCRdb, not the original authors, processed these V and J calls. Among about 93,000 distinct CDR3 sequences, 8.5% to 9% were seen once, and the ten largest hold just over 2.5%. The CDR3 runs to 15 residues. J gave up 7 bases and V 6 bases, and 8 bases lay outside the gene matches. Germline values: CDR1 KGHDR, CDR2 SFDVKD. Overall study results and limits: Expanded TCR counts at PT1 went up together with patch test score, a positive correlation. With regard to DPC sensitization, TCRs above 1 in 1000 frequency did not change.

Time point of the sample: pre-sensitization, week 0. Treatment: therapeutic diphenylcyclopropenone sensitization with weekly scalp DPC. Concerning this clonotype: The antigen is undetermined.

The TCR originated in a man aged 40-49 years with alopecia areata. Some clones in this sample may be carry-over from other donors' samples. Material: whole blood, obtained in connection with sensitization to the hapten diphenylcyclopropenone (DPC). The chain combines TRBV24-1 with TRBJ2-1; 10 bases are a match to TRBD2. CDR3: CATSYGGLADNEQFF. CDR3 sequence (DNA): TGTGCCACCAGTTATGGAGGACTAGCGGATAATGAGCAGTTCTTC.